What follows are 21 T cell receptor beta chains derived from one specimen sequenced in a study of OX40 agonist ivuxolimab in advanced cancers. Profiling relied on immunoSEQ multiplex PCR, and the TCRdb table lists in-frame clones only, not all of them. The table includes roughly 93,000 clones, 84% detected once. This specimen was CD4+ or CD8+ T cells sorted from blood, taken in a trial of the OX40 agonist ivuxolimab. Receptors originate from an adult with an advanced solid tumor such as melanoma, head and neck, liver or kidney cancer.

The rearrangement uses TRBV7-2 and TRBJ1-3; TRBD1 is a possible D gene (6 bases). This CDR3 is built from 16 residues. The V end lost 2 bases, the J end lost 3 bases, and 14 bases lay between the germline ends. Germline V gene lookup returns CDR1 SGHTA and CDR2 FQGNSA. CDR3 DNA sequence: TGTGCCAGCAGCTTAAATCAGGGGTATAGTGGAAACACCATATATTTT. Translated, it gives CASSLNQGYSGNTIYF.

The V gene is TRBV6-1, the J gene TRBJ1-6, with 7 bases matching TRBD1. The CDR3 is made up of 15 amino acids. Germline V CDR1 and CDR2: MNHNS, SASEGT. V was pared by 4 bases and J by 9 bases, with 9 bases of the junction left unmatched. The CDR3, as DNA: TGTGCCAGCAGTGTTGGGCAGGGGGGAATTTCACCCCTCCACTTT. Protein: CASSVGQGGISPLHF.

This rearrangement joins TRBV5-1 to TRBJ2-5; tentative D call: TRBD2 (5 bases). The CDR3 runs to 14 residues. V was shortened by 3 bases and J by 1 base, with 10 bases between the two germline ends. Germline V gives CDR1 SGHRS, CDR2 YFSETQ. For the CDR3, the DNA is TGCGCCAGCAGCTGGTTCGGACTCCAAGAGACCCAGTACTTC. Translating it yields CASSWFGLQETQYF. Full variable domain (missing parts from reference TRBV5-1 and TRBJ2-5): KAGVTQTPRYLIKTRGQQVTLSCSPISGHRSVSWYQQTPGQGLQFLFEYFSETQRNKGNFPGRFSGRQFSNSRSEMNVSTLELGDSALYLCASSWFGLQETQYFGPGTRLLVL.

The rearrangement links TRBV5-4 to TRBJ2-3; maybe TRBD2 (6 bases). Trimming took off 2 bases at V and 2 bases at J, with 9 bases between the two ends. The CDR3 consists of 14 residues. Looked up from germline, CDR1 is SGHNT and CDR2 is YYREEE (reference sequence). CDR3 coding DNA: TGTGCCAGCAGCTTCGGGACTCTCACAGATACGCAGTATTTT. It yields the protein CASSFGTLTDTQYF.

The rearrangement joins TRBV5-1 to TRBJ1-3; no definite D call. The CDR3 is made up of 15 amino acids. The V gene lost 0 bases and the J gene lost 2 bases, with 9 bases spanning the gap. The V gene's germline CDR1 is SGHRS and CDR2 YFSETQ. The CDR3 DNA reads as TGCGCCAGCAGCTTGGACCTGACCCCTGGAAACACCATATATTTT. Translating it yields CASSLDLTPGNTIYF.

The genes are TRBV7-9 and TRBJ1-4; 9 bases line up with TRBD1. Looked up from germline, CDR1 is SEHNR and CDR2 is FQNEAQ (reference sequence). The CDR3 has 14 residues. V was pared by 3 bases and J by 5 bases, with 1 base of the junction left unmatched. The CDR3 DNA reads TGTGCCAGCAGCTTCGGGACAGGGAATGAAAAACTGTTTTTT. This sequence encodes CASSFGTGNEKLFF.

The rearrangement uses TRBV18 and TRBJ1-1; D possibly corresponds to TRBD1 (5 bases). CDR1 is KGHSH and CDR2 is LQKENI in the germline V gene. This CDR3 comprises 14 residues. V shed 8 bases and J shed 3 bases, with 16 bases lying between them. The CDR3 here is CASTSSGEHTEAFF. The CDR3 nucleotides read TGTGCCAGCACATCATCGGGGGAGCACACTGAAGCTTTCTTT.

V usage is TRBV19 and J usage is TRBJ2-6; D remains ambiguous. V lost 0 bases, J lost 0 bases, and 9 bases lay in between. CDR3 length: 17 amino acids. Germline V gene data show CDR1 as LNHDA and CDR2 as SQIVND (reference sequence). DNA of the CDR3: TGTGCCAGTAGTATAGATCTAGTGAGCTCTGGGGCCAACGTCCTGACTTTC. Amino acid sequence: CASSIDLVSSGANVLTF.

This rearrangement joins TRBV7-2 to TRBJ1-1; D uncertain. Germline CDR1 reads SGHTA; CDR2 reads FQGNSA. This CDR3 has 13 amino acids. With 0 bases removed from V and 2 bases from J, the gap between germline ends came to 4 bases. The CDR3, as DNA: TGTGCCAGCAGCTTAGCAGCAAACACTGAAGCTTTCTTT. Its translation: CASSLAANTEAFF.

The chain's CDR3 is CASSLRTGAQDTQYF. The CDR3 DNA reads TGCGCCAGCAGCTTAAGGACAGGGGCGCAAGATACGCAGTATTTT. The rearrangement joins TRBV5-1 to TRBJ2-3, with TRBD1 identical over 9 bases. With 2 bases clipped from V and 5 bases from J, the junction kept 6 bases outside the gene matches. Germline-derived CDR1 and CDR2 are SGHRS and YFSETQ. This CDR3 has 15 residues.

This chain connects TRBV27 to TRBJ2-2; the match to TRBD1 covers 7 bases. Germline V gene sequence: CDR1 MNHEY, CDR2 SMNVEV (reference sequence). Unmatched junction bases numbered 14, after V lost 6 bases and J lost 4 bases. This CDR3 comprises 17 residues. CDR3: CASSLRGQSIGTGELFF. CDR3 in DNA: TGTGCCAGCAGCCTCCGGGGACAGTCGATTGGCACCGGGGAGCTGTTTTTT.

The gene calls are TRBV4-3 and TRBJ1-4; D gene ambiguous. Germline values: CDR1 LGHNA, CDR2 YSLEER. This CDR3 contains 16 residues. Trimming took off 3 bases at V and 0 bases at J, with 11 bases between the two ends. CDR3 sequence reads: CASSHQFDATNEKLFF. In nucleotides, the CDR3 is TGCGCCAGCAGCCATCAGTTCGATGCAACTAATGAAAAACTGTTTTTT.

The chain is built from TRBV11-2 and TRBJ2-5; TRBD2 agrees at 8 bases. From germline, CDR1 is SGHAT and CDR2 FQNNGV. Trimming took 4 bases from V and 1 from J; bases not matched to a gene: 2. CDR3 size: 14 residues. In nucleotides, the CDR3 is TGTGCCAGCAGCTGGGGACTAGGCCAAGAGACCCAGTACTTC. Protein product: CASSWGLGQETQYF.

The rearrangement links TRBV5-1 to TRBJ1-1; 7 positions agree with TRBD1. This CDR3 is 15 amino acids long. With 4 bases clipped from V and 2 bases from J, the junction kept 8 bases outside the gene matches. The germline CDR1 and CDR2 sequences are SGHRS and YFSETQ. As DNA, the CDR3 is TGCGCCAGCAGCGGAACCGGGACAGCAAACACTGAAGCTTTCTTT. Amino acid sequence: CASSGTGTANTEAFF.

CDR3 DNA sequence: TGTGCCAGCTTTCCCCTGTATGAAACAGGGCATTACGAGCAGTACTTC. It yields the protein CASFPLYETGHYEQYF. The chain uses TRBV7-8 and TRBJ2-7, with D tentatively TRBD1 (6 bases). The CDR3 is 16 residues long. Trimming took off 8 bases at V and 4 bases at J, with 24 bases between the two ends. CDR1 is SGHVS and CDR2 is FQNEAQ in the germline V gene.

V usage is TRBV6-5 and J usage is TRBJ1-3, with a weak D call TRBD1 (6 bases). V lost 2 bases and J 2 bases, leaving 10 bases between the germline ends. The V gene's germline CDR1 is MNHEY and CDR2 SVGAGI. This CDR3 is built from 15 residues. The CDR3 nucleotides are TGTGCCAGCAGTTACGGCGGGGGGCCTGGAAACACCATATATTTT. It translates to CASSYGGGPGNTIYF.

The CDR3 spells CASSPRVTVLGSYEQYF. In nucleotides, the CDR3 is TGTGCCAGCAGCCCAAGAGTAACGGTATTGGGGTCCTACGAGCAGTACTTC. V usage is TRBV14 and J usage is TRBJ2-7; no clear D. Trimming left V 4 bases short and J 1 base short, with 20 bases between. The CDR3 runs 17 residues. Germline CDR1 reads SGHDN; CDR2 reads FVKESK.

This clone came up a few times. V is TRBV10-3 and J is TRBJ1-1; TRBD1 might be the D (5 bases). Trimming shortened V by 3 bases and J by 5 bases, and 10 bases separated the two germline ends. The CDR3 totals 13 residues. Germline loops: CDR1 ENHRY, CDR2 SYGVKD. The CDR3 reads CAISDQGGTEAFF. Here the CDR3 DNA reads TGTGCCATCAGTGATCAGGGTGGGACTGAAGCTTTCTTT.

This clone was counted once. The chain is built from TRBV6-1 and TRBJ2-7; a weak D match, TRBD2 (5 bases). V was pared by 7 bases and J by 4 bases, with 8 bases between. The CDR3 is made up of 11 amino acids. The germline gives CDR1 MNHNS, CDR2 SASEGT. CDR3 loop: CASTTGYEQYF. The CDR3, as DNA: TGTGCCAGCACTACGGGGTACGAGCAGTACTTC.

The rearrangement joins TRBV7-9 to TRBJ1-1; maybe TRBD1 (5 bases). The CDR3 is 13 amino acids. V was pared by 3 bases and J by 5 bases, with 10 bases between. Germline V gene sequence: CDR1 SEHNR, CDR2 FQNEAQ (reference sequence). This CDR3 is CASSFWGRTEAFF. DNA for the CDR3: TGTGCCAGCAGCTTCTGGGGGAGGACTGAAGCTTTCTTT.

The rearrangement links TRBV6-5 to TRBJ1-1; perhaps TRBD1 as D (6 bases). The germline V gene encodes CDR1 MNHEY and CDR2 SVGAGI. The CDR3 runs to 14 residues. V lost 5 bases and J lost 1, with 11 bases in between. The CDR3 protein is CASSPQGRNTEAFF. CDR3 in DNA: TGTGCCAGCAGTCCACAGGGTAGGAACACTGAAGCTTTCTTT.